The clone carrying this T cell receptor beta chain was observed many times. The entry originates in a study of blood T cell repertoires in COVID-19. Whole-study context: PBMCs, B-cell-depleted T cells, or T cells provided the cDNA or gDNA that made up the material.

Germline V gives CDR1 LNHNV, CDR2 YYDKDF (reference sequence). V lost 5 bases and J lost 1, with 12 bases in between. The CDR3 spans 16 residues. Individuals aged about 18 to 95 years were recruited from 24 US areas. Participants had their cohort set by participant-reported clinical history. As originally analysed: For nucleated cells, counts were estimated from reference gene primer amplification. Sequenced by immunoSEQ multiplex PCR; TCRdb stores in-frame clones only, minus some. The V and J calls and the clone size are those of that table, but D and trimming were determined from the DNA. The table has 120,000 to 150,000 clones, about 83% seen once.

The clonotype comes from a woman aged 50 to 60 who had been exposed to COVID-19. V is TRBV15 and J is TRBJ2-6; perhaps TRBD2 as D (5 bases). Sequencing was done on a sample of PBMCs or T cells enriched from blood (not recorded which). CDR3 sequence (DNA): TGTGCCACCAGCCCTACCACGGGGTCTGGGGCCAACGTCCTGACTTTC. Residues: CATSPTTGSGANVLTF.